Listed here are 8 T cell receptor beta chains from one sample, sequenced in a study of cytomegalovirus exposure and HLA in healthy donors. A multiplex PCR was run with 60 Vbeta primers and 13 Jbeta primers. Assay used: immunoSEQ multiplex PCR; TCRdb lists only in-frame clones, some missing. The table lists approximately 150,000 clones, roughly 72% of them singletons. Sequences were obtained from PBMCs. The source is a man aged 40-55 years in good health and CMV-seronegative.

The J gene is TRBJ2-2, the V gene TRBV19; D not resolved. This CDR3 has 17 amino acids. The V end lost 3 bases, the J end lost 2 bases, and 16 bases lay between the germline ends. Looked up from germline, CDR1 is LNHDA and CDR2 is SQIVND (reference sequence). The CDR3 region has the DNA TGTGCCAGTAGTATGGAGTCAGAAGAAGTTAACACCGGGGAGCTGTTTTTT. This encodes CASSMESEEVNTGELFF.

The chain has TRBV4-3 and TRBJ1-1, with D unclear. V lost 0 bases, J lost 8 bases, and 10 bases lay in between. Germline CDR1 LGHNA, CDR2 YSLEER. CDR3 length equals 13 residues. The chain's CDR3 is CASSQEDWSEAFF. Written as DNA, the CDR3 is TGCGCCAGCAGCCAAGAAGACTGGTCCGAAGCTTTCTTT.

In its sample, this clone was seen a few times. The V gene is TRBV5-1, the J gene TRBJ1-2; TRBD1 is a possible D gene (6 bases). This CDR3 is 13 amino acids long. Per the germline V gene, CDR1 is SGHRS and CDR2 is YFSETQ. V dropped 4 bases and J dropped 8 bases, with 15 bases sitting between them. In DNA, the CDR3 is TGCGCCAGCAGCACAGGGATTAACTGGGGCTACACCTTC. It translates to CASSTGINWGYTF.

This clone was seen a handful of times. The chain employs TRBV5-1 and TRBJ1-2; D is possibly TRBD1 (6 bases). Trimming took 2 bases from V and 3 from J, leaving 14 bases between them. The CDR3 is 15 residues long. The V gene's germline CDR1 is SGHRS and CDR2 YFSETQ. This chain's CDR3 is CASSFGQGTYYGYTF. The CDR3 DNA reads TGCGCCAGCAGCTTCGGGCAGGGGACCTACTATGGCTACACCTTC.

The CDR3 protein is CAISVRVNTEAFF. DNA of the CDR3: TGTGCCATCAGTGTACGGGTGAACACTGAAGCTTTCTTT. J is TRBJ1-1 and V is TRBV10-3; D is unresolved. V dropped 4 bases and J dropped 0 bases, with 6 bases sitting between them. Germline V gene sequence: CDR1 ENHRY, CDR2 SYGVKD. The CDR3 extends over 13 amino acids.

The rearrangement joins TRBV2 to TRBJ2-7; D possibly corresponds to TRBD1 (6 bases). The CDR3 covers 14 residues. V lost 6 bases and J lost 3, with 15 bases in between. Germline assignment: CDR1 SNHLY and CDR2 FYNNEI. Here the CDR3 reads CASRDTGNHYEQYF. CDR3 DNA: TGTGCCAGCAGGGATACAGGGAACCACTACGAGCAGTACTTC. Filled out from reference TRBV2 and TRBJ2-7, the complete variable domain reads EPEVTQTPSHQVTQMGQEVILRCVPISNHLYFYWYRQILGQKVEFLVSFYNNEISEKSEIFDDQFSVERPDGSNFTLKIRSTKLEDSAMYFCASRDTGNHYEQYFGPGTRLTVT.

This clone occurred a few times. An end of the junction does not agree with germline; a read error may underlie this. The chain recombines TRBV28 with TRBJ1-5; weak D call: TRBD1 (6 bases). The CDR3 runs 14 residues. Germline-derived CDR1 and CDR2 are MDHEN and SYDVKM. For the CDR3, the DNA is TGTGCCAGCAGTTTATTGGACAGCAATCAGCCCCAGAATTTT. It yields the protein CASSLLDSNQPQNF. Full variable domain (outside the CDR3, taken from reference TRBV28 and TRBJ1-5): DVKVTQSSRYLVKRTGEKVFLECVQDMDHENMFWYRQDPGLGLRLIYFSYDVKMKEKGDIPEGYSVSREKKERFSLILESASTNQTSMYLCASSLLDSNQPQNFGDGTRLSIL.

The chain links TRBV30 to TRBJ2-3; maybe TRBD2 (7 bases). V dropped 3 bases and J dropped 1 base, with 14 bases sitting between them. CDR1 GTSNPN and CDR2 SVGIG come from the germline V gene (reference sequence). This CDR3 has 15 amino acids. The CDR3 loop is CAWSQRDIGTDTQYF. As DNA, the CDR3 is TGTGCCTGGAGCCAGCGGGACATCGGCACAGATACGCAGTATTTT.